A single sample is the source of the 13 T cell receptor beta chains below, sequenced in a study of T-cell memory formation after mild COVID-19. TCRdb itself ran the 5' RACE reads through MiXCR, one entry per CDR3 protein. The repertoire holds around 510,000 distinct CDR3 sequences, with 20% to 25% as singletons. What was sequenced was PBMCs or a T cell subset sorted from them (not recorded which). These TCRs come from an adult woman who had mild COVID-19 (a few samples of this study predate the infection). Cell type and time point are not known.

The chain is built from TRBV14 and TRBJ1-1, with unresolved D. Trimming left V 3 bases short and J 1 base short, with 9 bases between. CDR3 length equals 14 residues. CDR1 is SGHDN and CDR2 is FVKESK in the germline V gene. The CDR3: CASSHGRRNTEAFF. The CDR3 coding sequence is TGTGCCAGCAGCCACGGTCGCAGGAACACTGAAGCTTTCTTT.

The J gene is TRBJ1-2, the V gene TRBV18; no clear D gene. Deletions cut 6 bases from V and 3 bases from J, with 14 bases between. This CDR3 is 14 amino acids long. Germline CDR1 KGHSH, CDR2 LQKENI. The CDR3 DNA follows: TGTGCCAGCTCCCCCCCGGCGCGGGACTATGGCTACACCTTC. Protein sequence: CASSPPARDYGYTF.

The V and J genes are TRBV3-1 and TRBJ2-1; D possibly corresponds to TRBD1 (5 bases). The ends were cut back, 3 bases at V and 12 bases at J, with 27 bases in the middle. Germline loops: CDR1 LGHDT, CDR2 YNNKEL (reference sequence). This CDR3 is built from 17 residues. For the CDR3, the DNA is TGTGCCAGCAGCCAGGGGAAAGGGGTTTACTTTATTAGCCCGCAGTTCTTC. Its translation is CASSQGKGVYFISPQFF.

The table lists this clonotype with a few counts. This chain links TRBV5-5 with TRBJ2-7; 9 nucleotides align to TRBD1. Trimming removed 2 bases from V and 6 bases from J; junction bases left unmatched: 6. CDR3 length: 14 amino acids. The germline V gene has CDR1 SGHKS and CDR2 YYEKEE (reference sequence). The CDR3 loop is CASSFGTGWREQYF. The CDR3 coding sequence is TGTGCCAGCAGCTTTGGGACAGGGTGGCGCGAGCAGTACTTC.

The table lists this clonotype with a few counts. The chain has TRBV7-9 and TRBJ2-1; 7 nucleotides match TRBD2. After removal of 5 bases from V and 6 bases from J, the junction contained 10 bases not matched to a gene. From germline, CDR1 is SEHNR and CDR2 FQNEAQ (reference sequence). CDR3 length: 15 amino acids. The CDR3, as DNA: TGTGCCAGCAGCCAGTTCGGGGGGAAGGTCAATGAGCAGTTCTTC. Protein sequence: CASSQFGGKVNEQFF. Complete variable domain (other parts from reference TRBV7-9 and TRBJ2-1): DTGVSQNPRHKITKRGQNVTFRCDPISEHNRLYWYRQTLGQGPEFLTYFQNEAQLEKSRLLSDRFSAERPKGSFSTLEIQRTEQGDSAMYLCASSQFGGKVNEQFFGPGTRLTVL.

The V and J genes are TRBV24-1 and TRBJ2-1; maybe TRBD1 (5 bases). The CDR3 spans 14 residues. Trimming stripped 8 bases from V and 5 bases from J, with 15 bases between. Germline CDR1 is KGHDR and CDR2 is SFDVKD. CDR3: CATTQGVSDNEQFF. As DNA, the CDR3 is TGTGCCACCACCCAGGGCGTGAGTGACAATGAGCAGTTCTTC.

There are a few counts of this clonotype. The rearrangement links TRBV6-1 to TRBJ1-1; 8 bases are a match to TRBD1. The CDR3 has 15 amino acids. Unmatched junction bases numbered 11, after V lost 10 bases and J lost 1 base. Germline V CDR1 and CDR2: MNHNS, SASEGT. The CDR3, as DNA: TGTGCCACCCCGGGACAGGTCGGGCAGAACACTGAAGCTTTCTTT. Its translation: CATPGQVGQNTEAFF.

V is TRBV29-1 and J is TRBJ1-1, with TRBD1 as a possible D gene (6 bases). The length of the CDR3 is 12 residues. The V gene's germline CDR1 is SQVTM and CDR2 ANQGSEA. V was trimmed by 7 bases and J by 1 base, leaving 10 bases between them. The CDR3 DNA reads as TGCAGCGCGCACAGGGCGAACACTGAAGCTTTCTTT. Encoded protein: CSAHRANTEAFF.

This clonotype showed up just a few times. This sequence joins TRBV5-1 and TRBJ2-7; 8 bases fit TRBD1. The CDR3 is made up of 15 amino acids. Trimming removed 3 bases from V and 2 bases from J; junction bases left unmatched: 7. Germline CDR1 and CDR2: SGHRS and YFSETQ. The CDR3, as DNA: TGCGCCAGCAGCTGGACGGGACAGGCACCCTACGAGCAGTACTTC. Amino acids: CASSWTGQAPYEQYF.

The chain has TRBV5-1 and TRBJ2-7, with D tentatively TRBD1 (6 bases). V was cut by 3 bases and J by 3 bases, with 10 bases left in between. This CDR3 is built from 13 residues. CDR1 is SGHRS, CDR2 YFSETQ, per germline. The CDR3 bases are TGCGCCAGCAGCTCCCGGGACAACTACGAGCAGTACTTC. It yields the protein CASSSRDNYEQYF. The variable domain in full, with the rest retrieved from reference TRBV5-1 and TRBJ2-7, is KAGVTQTPRYLIKTRGQQVTLSCSPISGHRSVSWYQQTPGQGLQFLFEYFSETQRNKGNFPGRFSGRQFSNSRSEMNVSTLELGDSALYLCASSSRDNYEQYFGPGTRLTVT.

The CDR3 sequence is CASSPTGAGEQYF. DNA of the CDR3: TGTGCCAGTAGTCCCACGGGGGCGGGGGAGCAGTACTTC. The chain employs TRBV19 and TRBJ2-7; D possibly matches TRBD1 or TRBD2 (6 bases each). Germline-derived CDR1 and CDR2 are LNHDA and SQIVND (reference sequence). This CDR3 is built from 13 residues. V was trimmed by 5 bases and J by 7 bases, leaving 15 bases between them. The variable domain in full, completed from reference TRBV19 and TRBJ2-7, reads DGGITQSPKYLFRKEGQNVTLSCEQNLNHDAMYWYRQDPGQGLRLIYYSQIVNDFQKGDIAEGYSVSREKKESFPLTVTSAQKNPTAFYLCASSPTGAGEQYFGPGTRLTVT.

CDR3: CASRAGNSYNEQFF. CDR3 in DNA: TGTGCCAGCAGAGCAGGGAACTCCTACAATGAGCAGTTCTTC. The chain joins TRBV12-3 or TRBV12-4 to TRBJ2-1; maybe TRBD1 (5 bases). V lost 6 bases and J 0 bases, leaving 9 bases between the germline ends. The CDR3 covers 14 residues.

The chain couples TRBV5-1 to TRBJ2-1; 9 nucleotides match TRBD1. Losses at the gene ends were 5 bases for V and 0 bases for J; bases not matched to a gene: 3. Germline CDR1 and CDR2: SGHRS and YFSETQ. The CDR3 is 15 amino acids. The DNA of the CDR3 is TGCGCCAGCAGACCGACAGGGGGCTCCTACAATGAGCAGTTCTTC. It is translated as CASRPTGGSYNEQFF.